These 13 T cell receptor beta chains came from one sample sequenced in a study of cytomegalovirus exposure and HLA in healthy donors. The study ran its PCR with 60 Vbeta and 13 Jbeta primers. The data were produced by immunoSEQ multiplex PCR, yet TCRdb's version contains in-frame clones alone and is incomplete. In the table there are about 73,000 clones, less than 85% of which are singletons. Material: PBMCs. These receptors were taken from a male donor in good health and CMV-seronegative.

Notes on this clone: An end of the junction does not agree with germline; a read error may underlie this. The V call is TRBV25-1, the J call TRBJ1-5; 8 nucleotides agree with TRBD1. CDR1 MGHDK and CDR2 SYGVNS come from the germline V gene. The CDR3 runs to 14 residues. CDR3 residues: CASSAGQANQPQNF. CDR3 DNA: TGTGCCAGCAGTGCGGGACAGGCTAATCAGCCCCAGAATTTT.

The chain recombines TRBV6-1 with TRBJ1-4; D unclear. CDR3 length: 15 residues. V gave up 2 bases and J gave up 2 bases, with 9 bases separating them. Germline V CDR1 and CDR2: MNHNS, SASEGT. CDR3 in amino acids: CASSEWSQTNEKLFF. CDR3 DNA: TGTGCCAGCAGTGAATGGAGTCAGACTAATGAAAAACTGTTTTTT.

The chain uses TRBV11-2 and TRBJ2-5, with a weak D call TRBD1 (6 bases). Deletions cut 5 bases from V and 2 bases from J, with 9 bases between. CDR1 is SGHAT, CDR2 FQNNGV, per germline. The CDR3 contains 13 residues. CDR3 in amino acids: CASSLGQQETQYF. CDR3 sequence (DNA): TGTGCCAGCAGCCTCGGACAGCAAGAGACCCAGTACTTC.

The sample holds a few counts of this clone. The chain recombines TRBV5-4 with TRBJ2-3; 11 bases map to TRBD2. The CDR3 extends over 17 amino acids. V dropped 6 bases and J dropped 6; count of bases not matched to a gene: 15. Germline values: CDR1 SGHNT, CDR2 YYREEE (reference sequence). This CDR3 is CASTIMTSGDRMDTQYF. CDR3 nucleotide sequence: TGTGCCAGCACTATCATGACTAGCGGGGACCGCATGGATACGCAGTATTTT.

The chain has TRBV7-2 and TRBJ1-2; D not certain. This CDR3 contains 16 residues. CDR1 SGHTA and CDR2 FQGNSA come from the germline V gene. Trimming took off 2 bases at V and 8 bases at J, with 21 bases between the two ends. For the CDR3, the DNA is TGTGCCAGCAGCTTAACTGGAGTGAGAGGAAATGGGGGCTACACCTTC. The encoded protein is CASSLTGVRGNGGYTF.

This chain joins TRBV6-1 and TRBJ2-1; D perhaps matches TRBD1 (6 bases). Germline lookup yields CDR1 MNHNS and CDR2 SASEGT. The length of the CDR3 is 13 residues. The V end was cut by 10 bases, the J end by 6 bases, with 16 bases between. As DNA, the CDR3 is TGTGCCACATACCTCAGGGGTTCCAATGAGCAGTTCTTC. Translated, it gives CATYLRGSNEQFF.

This chain uses TRBV7-2 with TRBJ1-4; 7 bases fit TRBD1. V was clipped by 8 bases and J by 7 bases; unmatched bases: 10. This CDR3 has 14 residues. Germline values: CDR1 SGHTA, CDR2 FQGNSA. The CDR3 nucleotides are TGTGCCAGCGCTATCGACAGGGCCAGTGAAAAACTGTTTTTT. This translates into CASAIDRASEKLFF.

V is TRBV18 and J is TRBJ1-1; D is unresolved. Germline CDR1 reads KGHSH; CDR2 reads LQKENI. Trimming took 4 bases from V and 1 from J, leaving 7 bases between them. The CDR3 totals 13 residues. CDR3 nucleotide sequence: TGTGCCAGCTCACGCGATTGGAACACTGAAGCTTTCTTT. Protein sequence: CASSRDWNTEAFF.

The V gene is TRBV28, the J gene TRBJ2-5; no firm D call. The DNA end favors TRBJ2-7, so the J call may be wrong. The CDR3 has 13 amino acids. CDR1 is MDHEN, CDR2 SYDVKM, per germline. The CDR3 bases are TGTGCCAGCAGACAGCCAGCTACCTACGAGCAGTACTTC. Protein product: CASRQPATYEQYF.

This chain uses TRBV19 with TRBJ2-1; tentative D call: TRBD2 (5 bases). V lost 5 bases to trimming and J lost 4 bases, with 21 bases between them. The CDR3 is 17 amino acids. Germline CDR1 LNHDA, CDR2 SQIVND (reference sequence). The CDR3 region has the DNA TGTGCCAGTAGTGGTCGACCCCCCGGGGTATTATACAATGAGCAGTTCTTC. As protein: CASSGRPPGVLYNEQFF. Based on the CDR3 plus reference TRBV19 and TRBJ2-1, the full variable domain is DGGITQSPKYLFRKEGQNVTLSCEQNLNHDAMYWYRQDPGQGLRLIYYSQIVNDFQKGDIAEGYSVSREKKESFPLTVTSAQKNPTAFYLCASSGRPPGVLYNEQFFGPGTRLTVL.

The genes are TRBV19 and TRBJ1-1, with 8 bases fitting TRBD1. Germline CDR1 and CDR2: LNHDA and SQIVND (reference sequence). V lost 4 bases and J lost 6; bases outside the gene matches: 4. The CDR3 length is 13 residues. The CDR3 bases are TGTGCCAGTAGTACCCGGACAGGGTCTGAAGCTTTCTTT. Translated: CASSTRTGSEAFF.

About this clone itself: The germline gene is not matched at one end of the junction; a read error may be the cause. V gene TRBV2 combines with J gene TRBJ1-2; D call uncertain. Germline CDR1 SNHLY, CDR2 FYNNEI. The CDR3 spans 14 residues. The CDR3 loop reads CASSEGALHYGYPF. The CDR3 bases are TGTGCCAGCAGTGAAGGAGCATTGCACTATGGCTACCCCTTC.

The sample holds a few counts of this clone. This chain uses TRBV5-1 with TRBJ1-1; TRBD1 might be the D (5 bases). Trimming pared 5 bases from V and 0 bases from J, leaving 14 bases between. The length of the CDR3 is 15 residues. Germline V gene lookup returns CDR1 SGHRS and CDR2 YFSETQ. CDR3 nucleotides: TGCGCCAGCAGGTTGACAGAAAGAATGAACACTGAAGCTTTCTTT. Its protein is CASRLTERMNTEAFF.